This T cell receptor (beta chain) was sequenced for a study of radiotherapy plus CTLA-4 blockade in lung cancer. At the level of the study: Objective response rate was about 19%; disease control rate, about 28%. Findings of the study overall: There was expansion of tumor-derived TCR clones in blood after radiotherapy plus ipilimumab.

The data were produced by immunoSEQ multiplex PCR, yet TCRdb's version contains in-frame clones alone and is incomplete. This table has tens of thousands of clones, approximately 72% appearing once. Chemo-refractory metastatic non-small-cell lung cancer patients received focal radiation with ipilimumab CTLA-4 blockade. This clone was recorded once. Antigen: not known. Per germline, CDR1 MNHEY and CDR2 SVGAGI. Trimming left V 2 bases short and J 4 bases short, with 8 bases between. The CDR3 runs to 13 residues. The sequenced sample was peripheral blood, obtained from a patient treated with radiotherapy plus ipilimumab. The chain has TRBV6-5 and TRBJ1-2; D is unclear. The origin of this receptor is a human donor with non-small cell lung cancer who had stable disease on radiotherapy plus ipilimumab. This CDR3 is CASSYQGGYGYTF. Written as DNA, the CDR3 is TGTGCCAGCAGTTACCAAGGCGGCTATGGCTACACCTTC.